What follows are 5 T cell receptor beta chains derived from one specimen sequenced in a study of monozygotic twins with inflammatory bowel disease. TCRdb re-called the 5' RACE reads; one entry per CDR3 protein, DNA not given. The sample totals 200,000 to 250,000 distinct CDR3 sequences. Sequencing was performed on blood. The receptor source for this set is a human donor with ulcerative colitis or Crohn's disease, or a healthy co-twin of an affected twin (not recorded which).

The chain combines TRBV7-2 with TRBJ2-3; lacking DNA, the TRBD2 call made by TCRdb goes unchecked. Germline CDR1 is SGHTA and CDR2 is FQGNSA. The CDR3 is 16 residues long. The CDR3 here is CASSSTSGRVTDTQYF.

The rearrangement uses TRBV20-1 and TRBJ1-1. The CDR3 runs to 15 residues. In germline, CDR1 is DFQATT, CDR2 SNEGSKA (reference sequence). CDR3 in amino acids: CSARDVRSPNTEAFF.

J is TRBJ1-6 and V is TRBV5-1; the D call from TCRdb, TRBD1, cannot be confirmed without DNA. The CDR3 extends over 15 amino acids. Germline V lookup: CDR1 SGHRS, CDR2 YFSETQ. This CDR3 reads CASSSGTGVGSPLHF. The complete variable domain, with remaining parts taken from reference TRBV5-1 and TRBJ1-6, reads KAGVTQTPRYLIKTRGQQVTLSCSPISGHRSVSWYQQTPGQGLQFLFEYFSETQRNKGNFPGRFSGRQFSNSRSEMNVSTLELGDSALYLCASSSGTGVGSPLHFGNGTRLTVT.

The chain has TRBV19 and TRBJ1-1; lacking DNA, the TRBD1 call made by TCRdb goes unchecked. Per the germline V gene, CDR1 is LNHDA and CDR2 is SQIVND (reference sequence). The CDR3 is 14 amino acids. CDR3 in amino acids: CASRARTLNTEAFF.

The gene calls are TRBV27 and TRBJ1-2. This CDR3 comprises 15 residues. Germline CDR1 reads MNHEY; CDR2 reads SMNVEV (reference sequence). CDR3 amino acids: CASSLRPSINYGYTF.